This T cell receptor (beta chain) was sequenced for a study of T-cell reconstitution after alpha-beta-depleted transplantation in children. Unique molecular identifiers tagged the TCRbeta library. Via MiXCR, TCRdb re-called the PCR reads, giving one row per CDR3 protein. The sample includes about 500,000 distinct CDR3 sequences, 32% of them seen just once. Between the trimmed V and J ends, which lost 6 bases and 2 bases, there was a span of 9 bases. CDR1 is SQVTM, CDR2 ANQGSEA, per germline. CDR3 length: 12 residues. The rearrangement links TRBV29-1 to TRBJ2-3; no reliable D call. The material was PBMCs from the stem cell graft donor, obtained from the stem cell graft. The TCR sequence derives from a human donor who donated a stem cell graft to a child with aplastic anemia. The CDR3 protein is CSVLTDTDTQYF. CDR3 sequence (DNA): TGCAGCGTCCTGACGGACACAGATACGCAGTATTTT.